Included here is one T cell receptor (beta chain) sequence, with context. This clone was counted a single time. What antigen it recognizes has not been identified. No much larger clone is present one base from it, and per-base qualities are unavailable. This specimen's time point label, per the study, means: baseline before first vaccination. Vaccinee samples were obtained from the UK trials COV001 and COV002, which included a single-blind randomized controlled phase 2/3 trial of AZD1222 (ChAdOx1 nCoV-19) in healthy adults. Trial participant PBMC samples were collected at day 0 and day 28 after the second dose for TCRbeta chain sequencing. This entry comes from a study of T cell responses to AZD1222 COVID-19 vaccine listed by TCRdb under 2021. Background for the entire study: AZD1222 recipients with second doses at about 4 weeks or about 12 weeks were pooled, because spike-specific TCR depth and breadth did not differ between schedules. A total of 230 or so trial participants underwent TCR sequencing, of whom about 200 received two doses of AZD1222 and roughly 25 received two doses of the MenACWY control vaccine. Trial participants were enrolled by age into 18-55, 56-69 and 70-plus year subgroups, with roughly 160, 29 and 62 TCR-sequenced participants respectively. Points the paper makes about the study in general: Reportedly, almost half of the unique spike-specific TCRs recognized epitopes lying outside the regions that are mutated in the B.1.351 and B.1.1.7 variants. Participants were mostly white British, with more females than males. The authors suggested clonal diversity may have been underestimated. The whole spike protein was spanned by vaccine-associated CD4 TCRs, and dominant responses were seen in regions 160-218 and 743-854. Because no samples from the day 14 peak response were available, repertoires could be characterized only after the peak T cell response. The 56-69-year group was small, and its depth increase did not reach significance, likely because of low power. After two AZD1222 doses, spike-specific TCR breadth and depth were significantly higher than at day 0 and than in MenACWY recipients. Conclusions about previously exposed vaccinees are limited, since just 5 to 7 AZD1222 recipients were seropositive for SARS-CoV-2 at baseline.

The CDR3 regions of human TCRbeta chains were analyzed by immunosequencing. From the authors' description of their analysis: TCRs in the repertoires were matched against a reference library of SARS-CoV-2-specific TCRs that had been generated with the MIRA antigen-specificity platform. Breadth was defined as the fraction of unique TCRs that were SARS-CoV-2-associated. Depth was defined as the fraction of total T cells that were SARS-CoV-2-associated. Using the MIRA data, each spike-specific TCR was mapped to the spike region that the TCR reacts to and placed in a CD4 or CD8 class. Log10-transformed breadth and depth values were compared by one-way ANOVA with Sidak's multiple comparisons tests. Here the immuneACCESS table is served through TCRdb, limited to in-frame sequences with V and J called. Missing clones are a known gap in these copies; in checked studies unresolved V genes cover under half, and the rest lacks a known reason. That table is the source of V, J and clone size, and D and trimming were worked out from the DNA. The sample table contains some 170,000 clones; only one count was recorded for 85% to 95% of them. Jointly, the top ten make up roughly 1% of the sample.

The CDR3 holds 14 amino acids from the cysteine to the phenylalanine. Of the read, only the CDR3 DNA is kept; its 42 bases are in frame from base 1. The germline V gene gives CDR1 as MNHNS and CDR2 as SASEGT. V loses 2 bases of germline sequence and J loses 1 base, and the interval between the two ends is 8 bases. Sequencing used peripheral blood, obtained on day 0 of AZD1222 vaccination. The receptor's source is an adult in good health. The sequence links TRBV6-1 to TRBJ1-1, with the D gene call left open. CDR3 sequence: CASSESASNTEAFF. In nucleotides, the sequence is TGTGCCAGCAGTGAAAGTGCATCGAACACTGAAGCTTTCTTT.